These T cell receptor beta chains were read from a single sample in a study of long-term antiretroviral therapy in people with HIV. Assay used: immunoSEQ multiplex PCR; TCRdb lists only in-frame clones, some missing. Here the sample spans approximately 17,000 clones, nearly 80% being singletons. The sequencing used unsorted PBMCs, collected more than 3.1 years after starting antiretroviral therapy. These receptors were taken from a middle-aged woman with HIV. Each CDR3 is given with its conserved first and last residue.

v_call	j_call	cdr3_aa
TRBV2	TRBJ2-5	CASEEGETQYF
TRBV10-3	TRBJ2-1	CAIRGFVGGPGEQFF
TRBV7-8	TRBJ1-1	CASSLAPSDSTTEAFF
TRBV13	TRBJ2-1	CASSLSTAYNEQFF
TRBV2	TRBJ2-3	CAGRGRGDLAADTQYF
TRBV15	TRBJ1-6	CATAAVGYSPLHF
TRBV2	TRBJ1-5	CASGREGNQPQHF
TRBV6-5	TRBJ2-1	CASSYPGVAGYNEQFF
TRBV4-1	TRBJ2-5	CASSPGTGVRETQYF
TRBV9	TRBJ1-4	CASSLAGAFNEKLFF
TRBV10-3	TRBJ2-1	CAISDSSGASYNEQFF
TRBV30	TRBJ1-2	CAWRTGGGGYGYTF
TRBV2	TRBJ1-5	CASREDRGPGQPQHF
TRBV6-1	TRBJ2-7	CASTLQGSSYEQYF